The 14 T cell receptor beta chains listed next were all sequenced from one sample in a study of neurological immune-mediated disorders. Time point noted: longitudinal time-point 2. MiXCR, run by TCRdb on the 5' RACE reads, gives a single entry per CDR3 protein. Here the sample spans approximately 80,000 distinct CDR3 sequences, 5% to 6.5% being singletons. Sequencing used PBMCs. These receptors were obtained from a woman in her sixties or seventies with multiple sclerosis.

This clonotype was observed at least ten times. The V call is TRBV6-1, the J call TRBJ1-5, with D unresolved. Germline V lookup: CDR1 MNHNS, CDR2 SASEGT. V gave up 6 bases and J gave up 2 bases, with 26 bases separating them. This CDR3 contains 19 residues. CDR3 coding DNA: TGTGCCAGCAGCCCCGAGGGCAGAGAGATGCACGCTCGCAATCAGCCCCAGCATTTT. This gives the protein CASSPEGREMHARNQPQHF.

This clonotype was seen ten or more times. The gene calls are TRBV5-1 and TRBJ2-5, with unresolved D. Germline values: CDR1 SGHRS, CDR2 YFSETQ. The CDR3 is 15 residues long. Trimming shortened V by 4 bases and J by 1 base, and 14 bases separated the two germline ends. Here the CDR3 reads CASSQDGALQETQYF. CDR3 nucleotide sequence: TGCGCCAGCAGCCAGGACGGTGCCCTCCAAGAGACCCAGTACTTC.

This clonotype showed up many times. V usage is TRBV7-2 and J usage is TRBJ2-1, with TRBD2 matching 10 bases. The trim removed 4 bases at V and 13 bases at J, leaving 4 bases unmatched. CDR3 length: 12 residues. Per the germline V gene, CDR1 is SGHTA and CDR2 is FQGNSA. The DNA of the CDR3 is TGTGCCAGCAGCTCCACTAGCGGGGCCCAGTTCTTC. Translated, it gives CASSSTSGAQFF.

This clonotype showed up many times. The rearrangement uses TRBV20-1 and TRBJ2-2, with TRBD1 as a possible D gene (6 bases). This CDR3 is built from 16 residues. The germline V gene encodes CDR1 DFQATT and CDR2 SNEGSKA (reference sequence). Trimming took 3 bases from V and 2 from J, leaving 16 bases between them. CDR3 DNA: TGCAGTGCTAGCCGTCGACAGGCGCAAAACACCGGGGAGCTGTTTTTT. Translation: CSASRRQAQNTGELFF.

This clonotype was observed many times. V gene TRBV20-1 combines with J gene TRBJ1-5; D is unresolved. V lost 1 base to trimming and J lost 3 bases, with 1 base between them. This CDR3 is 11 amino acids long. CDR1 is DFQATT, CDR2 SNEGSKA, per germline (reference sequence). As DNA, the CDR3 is TGCAGTGCTAGAGTCAATCAGCCCCAGCATTTT. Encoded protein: CSARVNQPQHF.

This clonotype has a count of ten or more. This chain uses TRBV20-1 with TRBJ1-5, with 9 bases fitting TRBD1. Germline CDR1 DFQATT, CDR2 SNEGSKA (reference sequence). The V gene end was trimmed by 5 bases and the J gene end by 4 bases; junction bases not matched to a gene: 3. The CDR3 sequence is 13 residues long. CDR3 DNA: TGCAGTGCTGGGGACAGGGTGAATCAGCCCCAGCATTTT. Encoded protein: CSAGDRVNQPQHF.

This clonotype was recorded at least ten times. CDR3 coding DNA: TGCGCCAGCGTCCCGGGGGGACCCTACAATGAGCAGTTCTTC. Residues: CASVPGGPYNEQFF. The chain joins TRBV5-1 to TRBJ2-1, with TRBD2 identical over 7 bases. This CDR3 contains 14 residues. V lost 7 bases, J lost 2 bases, and 6 bases stayed unmatched. Germline assignment: CDR1 SGHRS and CDR2 YFSETQ. The complete variable domain, with remaining parts taken from reference TRBV5-1 and TRBJ2-1, reads KAGVTQTPRYLIKTRGQQVTLSCSPISGHRSVSWYQQTPGQGLQFLFEYFSETQRNKGNFPGRFSGRQFSNSRSEMNVSTLELGDSALYLCASVPGGPYNEQFFGPGTRLTVL.

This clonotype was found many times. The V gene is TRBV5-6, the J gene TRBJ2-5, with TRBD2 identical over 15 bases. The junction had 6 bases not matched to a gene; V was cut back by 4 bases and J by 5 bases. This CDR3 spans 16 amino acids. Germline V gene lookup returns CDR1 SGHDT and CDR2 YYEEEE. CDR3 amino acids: CASSAGLAGGRETQYF. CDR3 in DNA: TGTGCCAGCAGCGCGGGACTAGCGGGGGGCAGGGAGACCCAGTACTTC.

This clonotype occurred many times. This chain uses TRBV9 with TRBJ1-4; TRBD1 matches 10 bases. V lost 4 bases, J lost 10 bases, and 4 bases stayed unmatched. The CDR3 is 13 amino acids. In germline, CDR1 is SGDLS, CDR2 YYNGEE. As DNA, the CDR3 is TGTGCCAGCAGCCCAGGACAGGGGGGAAAACTGTTTTTT. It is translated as CASSPGQGGKLFF. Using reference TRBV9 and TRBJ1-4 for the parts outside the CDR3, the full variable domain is DSGVTQTPKHLITATGQRVTLRCSPRSGDLSVYWYQQSLDQGLQFLIQYYNGEERAKGNILERFSAQQFPDLHSELNLSSLELGDSALYFCASSPGQGGKLFFGSGTQLSVL.

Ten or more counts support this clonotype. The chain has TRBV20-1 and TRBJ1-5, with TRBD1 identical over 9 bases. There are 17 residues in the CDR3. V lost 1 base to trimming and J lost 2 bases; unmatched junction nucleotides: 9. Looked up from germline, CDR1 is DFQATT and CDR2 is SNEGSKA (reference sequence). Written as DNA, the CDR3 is TGCAGTGCTAGAGTGGGGACAGGGTTTTTCGGCAATCAGCCCCAGCATTTT. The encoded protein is CSARVGTGFFGNQPQHF.

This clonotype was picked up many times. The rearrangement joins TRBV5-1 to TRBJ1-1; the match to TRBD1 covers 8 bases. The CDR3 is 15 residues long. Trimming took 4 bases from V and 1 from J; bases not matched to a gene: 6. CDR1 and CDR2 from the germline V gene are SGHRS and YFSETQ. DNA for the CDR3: TGCGCCAGCAGCCCGTCAGGGACAGGGAACACTGAAGCTTTCTTT. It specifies CASSPSGTGNTEAFF.

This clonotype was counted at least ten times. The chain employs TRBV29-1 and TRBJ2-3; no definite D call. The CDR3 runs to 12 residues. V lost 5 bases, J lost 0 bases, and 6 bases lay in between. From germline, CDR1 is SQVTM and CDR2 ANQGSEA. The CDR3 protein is CSVSSSTDTQYF. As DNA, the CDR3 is TGCAGCGTTTCATCCAGCACAGATACGCAGTATTTT.

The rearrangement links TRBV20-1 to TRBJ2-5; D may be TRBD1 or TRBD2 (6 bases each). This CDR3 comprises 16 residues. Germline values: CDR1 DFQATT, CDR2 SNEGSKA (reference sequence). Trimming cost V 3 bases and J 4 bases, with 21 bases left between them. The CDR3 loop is CSARPVQGLWGETQYF. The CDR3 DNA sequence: TGCAGTGCTAGGCCGGTACAGGGACTTTGGGGAGAGACCCAGTACTTC.

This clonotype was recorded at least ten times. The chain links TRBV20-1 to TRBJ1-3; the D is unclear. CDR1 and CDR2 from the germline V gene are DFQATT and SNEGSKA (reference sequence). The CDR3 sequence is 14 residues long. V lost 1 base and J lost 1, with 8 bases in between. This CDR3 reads CSARGRGSGNTIYF. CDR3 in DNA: TGCAGTGCTAGAGGGCGGGGTTCTGGAAACACCATATATTTT.